Below, one TCR beta chain is given with its context. Libraries were prepared by immunoSEQ multiplex PCR; TCRdb keeps only in-frame clonotypes and omits some of them. The sample lists 200,000 to 300,000 clones; around nine tenths were seen once. CDR1 and CDR2 (germline): GTSNPN, SVGIG (reference sequence). The CDR3 sequence is 17 residues long. Trimming stripped 0 bases from V and 3 bases from J, with 15 bases between. Documented treatment: around 19 received Ad26.COV2.S at low or high dose, single or two shots; 5 received placebo; per-sample allocation not given. Day 63 after the first injection of vaccine or placebo was the sampling time. Donor was an adult aged 18-55 years in Boston. This entry is derived from a study of Ad26.COV2.S vaccination and SARS-CoV-2 variants. Study details: A COV1001 Ad26.COV2.S trial-arm participant provided the sample. By the intramuscular route, Ad26.COV2.S was given once, or twice 56 days apart.

The receptor comes from a person between 18 and 65 years old who received the Ad26.COV2.S COVID-19 vaccine or a placebo. The sequencing here drew on peripheral blood, taken in a trial of Ad26.COV2.S vaccine versus placebo. The J gene is TRBJ2-6, the V gene TRBV30; no firm D call. CDR3 region: CAWSVGGYRSGANVLTF. As DNA, the CDR3 is TGTGCCTGGAGTGTAGGTGGGTACAGAAGTGGGGCCAACGTCCTGACTTTC.